These T cell receptor beta chains were read from a single sample in a study of T cells in Graves' hyperthyroidism and ophthalmopathy. TCRdb analysed the multiplex PCR reads with MiXCR anew, one entry per CDR3 protein. In the table there are a few hundred thousand distinct CDR3 sequences, roughly 15% of which are singletons. What was sequenced was blood. These receptors all stem from a woman aged 45-60 years with Graves' hyperthyroidism that later progressed to Graves' ophthalmopathy. The CDR3 runs from the conserved cysteine through the conserved F or W. Each record gives: V gene, J gene, D gene, clone size, CDR3 DNA, CDR3 protein. The D gene is left open where the match is weak. Clone size is not always given. Where it is, it says once, few, many or a class for expanded clones.

v_gene: TRBV6-1; j_gene: TRBJ2-1; d_gene: .; abundance: .; CDR3nt: TGTGCCAGTCATCCCCCGGGTTCCTACAATGAGCAGTTCTTC; CDR3aa: CASHPPGSYNEQFF
v_gene: TRBV4-2; j_gene: TRBJ2-1; d_gene: .; abundance: .; CDR3nt: TGTGCCAGCAGCCAAGTCCGGGGGCCGGGGAATGAGCAGTTCTTC; CDR3aa: CASSQVRGPGNEQFF
v_gene: TRBV2; j_gene: TRBJ1-3; d_gene: TRBD1; abundance: many; CDR3nt: TGTGCCAGTTTGACAGGGTCCTCTGGAAACACCATATATTTT; CDR3aa: CASLTGSSGNTIYF
v_gene: TRBV6-1; j_gene: TRBJ2-5; d_gene: TRBD1; abundance: many; CDR3nt: TGTGCCAGCAGTCACCAGGGGGCCCTTATGGAGACCCAGTACTTC; CDR3aa: CASSHQGALMETQYF
v_gene: TRBV5-1; j_gene: TRBJ1-2; d_gene: TRBD1; abundance: few; CDR3nt: TGCGCCAGCAGCGGAGGGACAGGAGCTAATAGTGGCTACACCTTC; CDR3aa: CASSGGTGANSGYTF
v_gene: TRBV5-1; j_gene: TRBJ2-3; d_gene: .; abundance: many; CDR3nt: TGCGCCAGCAGCTTGGGGGTGGCGGCTAGCACAGATACGCAGTATTTT; CDR3aa: CASSLGVAASTDTQYF
v_gene: TRBV7-9; j_gene: TRBJ2-7; d_gene: TRBD1; abundance: many; CDR3nt: TGTGCCAGCAGCTTACCAGGGGGCCCCTACGAGCAGTACTTC; CDR3aa: CASSLPGGPYEQYF
v_gene: TRBV27; j_gene: TRBJ2-1; d_gene: .; abundance: many; CDR3nt: TGTGCCAGCAGTCACCTACGGTGGGGAGGGGGCTTCAATGAGCAGTTCTTC; CDR3aa: CASSHLRWGGGFNEQFF
v_gene: TRBV18; j_gene: TRBJ2-1; d_gene: .; abundance: many; CDR3nt: TGTGCCAGCTCACAGGCCCCTGAGGGCGAGCAGTTCTTC; CDR3aa: CASSQAPEGEQFF
v_gene: TRBV6-1; j_gene: TRBJ2-6; d_gene: .; abundance: many; CDR3nt: TGTGCCAGCATACGGCGACGGGCCTCTGGGGCCAACGTCCTGACTTTC; CDR3aa: CASIRRRASGANVLTF
v_gene: TRBV28; j_gene: TRBJ1-2; d_gene: .; abundance: many; CDR3nt: TGTGCCAGCAGTCGTATTAACTATGGCTACACCTTC; CDR3aa: CASSRINYGYTF
v_gene: TRBV5-6; j_gene: TRBJ1-4; d_gene: .; abundance: .; CDR3nt: TGTGCCAGCAGCCGGGGAGGGGGGTCCAATGAAAAACTGTTTTTT; CDR3aa: CASSRGGGSNEKLFF
v_gene: TRBV19; j_gene: TRBJ1-4; d_gene: .; abundance: .; CDR3nt: TGTGCCAGTAGTATCGGCGGGGCGAGAGATGAAAAACTGTTTTTT; CDR3aa: CASSIGGARDEKLFF
v_gene: TRBV28; j_gene: TRBJ2-4; d_gene: .; abundance: many; CDR3nt: TGTGCCAGCAGTTCGCCGGGGGTAACAGGTTTTCAGTACTTC; CDR3aa: CASSSPGVTGFQYF
v_gene: TRBV7-3; j_gene: TRBJ1-1; d_gene: .; abundance: many; CDR3nt: TGTGCCAGCAGCTTGGTCCCAACGGCCACTGAAGCTTTCTTT; CDR3aa: CASSLVPTATEAFF
v_gene: TRBV19; j_gene: TRBJ2-7; d_gene: .; abundance: few; CDR3nt: TGTGCCAGTACCCCCGATGGGGGAAGCGAGCAGTACTTC; CDR3aa: CASTPDGGSEQYF
v_gene: TRBV28; j_gene: TRBJ2-1; d_gene: TRBD1; abundance: many; CDR3nt: TGTGCCAGCAGCCGAGGGGGCCGGGGAACGCTTTACAATGAGCAGTTCTTC; CDR3aa: CASSRGGRGTLYNEQFF
v_gene: TRBV28; j_gene: TRBJ2-5; d_gene: TRBD2; abundance: many; CDR3nt: TGTGCCAGCAGTTTCGGTAGTAGCGGGCTAGAGACCCAGTACTTC; CDR3aa: CASSFGSSGLETQYF
v_gene: TRBV7-7; j_gene: TRBJ2-5; d_gene: TRBD2; abundance: .; CDR3nt: TGTGCTAGCAGCTCGATTAGCGGGAGAGACCTGACCCAGTACTTC; CDR3aa: CASSSISGRDLTQYF
v_gene: TRBV7-9; j_gene: TRBJ2-1; d_gene: .; abundance: many; CDR3nt: TGTGCCAGCAGCCCCTTTATTGGGAATGAGCAGTTCTTC; CDR3aa: CASSPFIGNEQFF
v_gene: TRBV20-1; j_gene: TRBJ1-1; d_gene: .; abundance: .; CDR3nt: TGCAGTCCCAAGGGGGGATCCATGAACACTGAAGCTTTCTTT; CDR3aa: CSPKGGSMNTEAFF
v_gene: TRBV19; j_gene: TRBJ1-5; d_gene: .; abundance: many; CDR3nt: TGTGCCAGTAGTATAAGCCGGAGGAATCAGCCCCAGCATTTT; CDR3aa: CASSISRRNQPQHF
v_gene: TRBV4-1; j_gene: TRBJ1-4; d_gene: .; abundance: few; CDR3nt: TGCGCCAGCAGCCAGGTTAACCACATCGCAACTAATGAAAAACTGTTTTTT; CDR3aa: CASSQVNHIATNEKLFF
v_gene: TRBV29-1; j_gene: TRBJ1-1; d_gene: .; abundance: .; CDR3nt: TGCAGCGTTGGTGGGGGGCAGGGGAACACTGAAGCTTTCTTT; CDR3aa: CSVGGGQGNTEAFF
v_gene: TRBV28; j_gene: TRBJ1-1; d_gene: .; abundance: many; CDR3nt: TGTGCCAGCACCCTGGTGGGGTACACTGAAGCTTTCTTT; CDR3aa: CASTLVGYTEAFF
v_gene: TRBV18; j_gene: TRBJ2-1; d_gene: TRBD2; abundance: many; CDR3nt: TGTGCCAGCTCACCTATTGGACTAGCGGGAGGGATCTACAATGAGCAGTTCTTC; CDR3aa: CASSPIGLAGGIYNEQFF
v_gene: TRBV10-3; j_gene: TRBJ2-2; d_gene: .; abundance: .; CDR3nt: TGTGCCATCAGTGAGTTGGGGGCCGCGAACACCGGGGAGCTGTTTTTT; CDR3aa: CAISELGAANTGELFF
v_gene: TRBV5-5; j_gene: TRBJ2-3; d_gene: .; abundance: few; CDR3nt: TGTGCCAGCAGCTCGGATAGCGGTGGGACAGATACGCAGTATTTT; CDR3aa: CASSSDSGGTDTQYF
v_gene: TRBV7-9; j_gene: TRBJ1-1; d_gene: .; abundance: many; CDR3nt: TGTGCCAGCACCCCAGGGTTTGGCACTGAAGCTTTCTTT; CDR3aa: CASTPGFGTEAFF
v_gene: TRBV5-1; j_gene: TRBJ1-2; d_gene: TRBD1; abundance: few; CDR3nt: TGCGCCAGCAGCCGGGACAGGGAGGTGAACTATGGCTACACCTTC; CDR3aa: CASSRDREVNYGYTF
v_gene: TRBV9; j_gene: TRBJ2-5; d_gene: .; abundance: .; CDR3nt: TGTGCCAGCAGCCTTCGGGTAGGAGGGGAGTTCGAGACCCAGTACTTC; CDR3aa: CASSLRVGGEFETQYF
v_gene: TRBV20-1; j_gene: TRBJ1-1; d_gene: .; abundance: many; CDR3nt: TGCAGTGCTAGGGCAACCGGCAGGACGAACACTGAAGCTTTCTTT; CDR3aa: CSARATGRTNTEAFF
v_gene: TRBV24-1; j_gene: TRBJ1-5; d_gene: .; abundance: few; CDR3nt: TGTGCCACCAGTGATTCCCGGCGAGGCGTTCAGCCCCAGCATTTT; CDR3aa: CATSDSRRGVQPQHF
v_gene: TRBV7-9; j_gene: TRBJ2-7; d_gene: TRBD1; abundance: .; CDR3nt: TGTGCCAGCAGCTTCACAGGGGCCCCGTCCTACGAGCAGTACTTC; CDR3aa: CASSFTGAPSYEQYF
v_gene: TRBV15; j_gene: TRBJ2-2; d_gene: .; abundance: .; CDR3nt: TGTGCCACGCAGGGGTTTACCGGGGAGCTGTTTTTT; CDR3aa: CATQGFTGELFF
v_gene: TRBV29-1; j_gene: TRBJ2-3; d_gene: TRBD2; abundance: many; CDR3nt: TGCAGCTGGGAGGGGAGCACAGATACGCAGTATTTT; CDR3aa: CSWEGSTDTQYF
v_gene: TRBV12-3/TRBV12-4; j_gene: TRBJ1-5; d_gene: .; abundance: .; CDR3nt: TGTGCCAGCAGTTTAAAGAATCAGCCCCAGCATTTT; CDR3aa: CASSLKNQPQHF
v_gene: TRBV10-3; j_gene: TRBJ2-7; d_gene: TRBD1; abundance: many; CDR3nt: TGTGCCATCAGTCGGACAGGGGAAGAGTACGAGCAGTACTTC; CDR3aa: CAISRTGEEYEQYF
v_gene: TRBV19; j_gene: TRBJ1-1; d_gene: TRBD1; abundance: .; CDR3nt: TGTGCCAGTAGTCCTTTCGGGACAGGGGGTAGCACTGAAGCTTTCTTT; CDR3aa: CASSPFGTGGSTEAFF
v_gene: TRBV4-1; j_gene: TRBJ2-3; d_gene: .; abundance: .; CDR3nt: TGCGCCAGCAGCCAAGATGTCACAGGACGCACGCAGTATTTT; CDR3aa: CASSQDVTGRTQYF
v_gene: TRBV2; j_gene: TRBJ1-6; d_gene: .; abundance: many; CDR3nt: TGTGCCAGCAGTGAAGGTCGAACCTATTCACCCCTCCACTTT; CDR3aa: CASSEGRTYSPLHF
v_gene: TRBV6-1; j_gene: TRBJ1-2; d_gene: TRBD1; abundance: many; CDR3nt: TGTGCCAGCAGTTACAGGGGGACGGGAGGCTACACCTTC; CDR3aa: CASSYRGTGGYTF
v_gene: TRBV27; j_gene: TRBJ2-1; d_gene: .; abundance: .; CDR3nt: TGTGCCAGCAGTTTGCCGGGACAAGGGGATGAGCAGTTCTTC; CDR3aa: CASSLPGQGDEQFF
v_gene: TRBV9; j_gene: TRBJ2-7; d_gene: TRBD1; abundance: .; CDR3nt: TGTGCCAGCAGCGTGGGGACAGGCACGTACAATGAGCAGTACTTC; CDR3aa: CASSVGTGTYNEQYF
v_gene: TRBV3-1; j_gene: TRBJ2-2; d_gene: TRBD1; abundance: many; CDR3nt: TGTGCCATCCGGACAGGGAACACCGGGGAGCTGTTTTTT; CDR3aa: CAIRTGNTGELFF
v_gene: TRBV20-1; j_gene: TRBJ1-1; d_gene: .; abundance: many; CDR3nt: TGCAGTGCTAGTCGCATTTTCACTGAAGCTTTCTTT; CDR3aa: CSASRIFTEAFF